These 32 T cell receptor beta chains share one sample of origin, sequenced in a study of vaccination and CD4 T cells after COVID-19. Described time point: late sampling 161 to 241 days after vaccination in a few convalescent patients. Treatment: roughly 10-day PBMC culture with coronavirus spike peptide pools or control peptides (ViraFEST assay). Cultured CD4+ T cell DNA was sequenced using the Oncomine TCR Beta short-read assay. TCRdb used MiXCR to reprocess the PCR reads, holding one entry per CDR3 protein. The profile shows approximately 23,000 distinct CDR3 sequences, around two fifths of them singletons. Antigen specificity for these receptors is unknown. Sequences were derived from CD4+ T cells from blood, cultured in vitro, sampled about 7 months after SARS-CoV-2 vaccination. The receptor source for this set is a human donor who had recovered from COVID-19.

This clonotype was seen only a few times. The V gene is TRBV7-6, the J gene TRBJ2-3; no reliable D call. With 0 bases removed from V and 0 bases from J, the gap between germline ends came to 4 bases. The CDR3 spans 14 residues. Per germline, CDR1 SGHVS and CDR2 FNYEAQ. The CDR3 nucleotides read TGTGCCAGCAGCTTAGCCGGGAGCACAGATACGCAGTATTTT. This sequence encodes CASSLAGSTDTQYF. The whole variable domain, remainder taken from reference TRBV7-6 and TRBJ2-3, is GAGVSQSPRYKVTKRGQDVALRCDPISGHVSLYWYRQALGQGPEFLTYFNYEAQQDKSGLPNDRFSAERPEGSISTLTIQRTEQRDSAMYRCASSLAGSTDTQYFGPGTRLTVL.

This chain links TRBV6-1 with TRBJ2-1, with 8 bases identical to TRBD2. Germline V gene data show CDR1 as MNHNS and CDR2 as SASEGT. V lost 5 bases to trimming and J lost 7 bases; unmatched junction nucleotides: 10. There are 15 residues in the CDR3. CDR3 region: CASSQSGSTGNEQFF. The CDR3 DNA is TGTGCCAGCAGTCAGAGCGGGAGTACAGGTAATGAGCAGTTCTTC.

The genes are TRBV10-3 and TRBJ2-3; D uncertain. V was cut by 4 bases and J by 1 base, with 9 bases left in between. The length of the CDR3 is 14 residues. Per germline, CDR1 ENHRY and CDR2 SYGVKD. CDR3 coding DNA: TGTGCCATCAGTGGGGCAGGCGGCACAGATACGCAGTATTTT. It is translated as CAISGAGGTDTQYF.

This clonotype has more than one count but fewer than ten. The chain is built from TRBV20-1 and TRBJ2-5; 7 bases align to TRBD2. Germline assignment: CDR1 DFQATT and CDR2 SNEGSKA (reference sequence). Trimming cost V 3 bases and J 5 bases; bases outside gene matches: 6. This CDR3 comprises 13 residues. CDR3: CSASLGTMETQYF. The CDR3 region has the DNA TGCAGTGCTAGTTTGGGGACTATGGAGACCCAGTACTTC.

Only one count was recorded for this clonotype. The chain combines TRBV4-3 with TRBJ1-5; D may be TRBD1 (6 bases). CDR1 and CDR2 (germline): LGHNA, YSLEER. The CDR3 runs to 15 residues. Trimming took off 1 base at V and 2 bases at J, with 9 bases between the two ends. CDR3 sequence: CASSQGYRGNQPQHF. For the CDR3, the DNA is TGCGCCAGCAGCCAAGGGTACAGGGGCAATCAGCCCCAGCATTTT.

This clonotype was detected only a few times. V usage is TRBV4-2 and J usage is TRBJ2-7, with 12 nucleotides matching TRBD2. CDR3 size: 14 residues. J gave up 4 bases and V 4 bases, and 2 bases lay outside the gene matches. In germline, CDR1 is LGHNA, CDR2 YNFKEQ. The CDR3 protein is CASSRLAGAYEQYF. In DNA, the CDR3 is TGTGCCAGCAGCCGACTAGCGGGAGCTTACGAGCAGTACTTC.

V and J are TRBV7-2 and TRBJ2-1; 9 bases match TRBD2. CDR3 length: 13 residues. Trimming cost V 3 bases and J 12 bases; bases outside gene matches: 6. The germline V gene has CDR1 SGHTA and CDR2 FQGNSA. The CDR3, as DNA: TGTGCCAGCAGCTTGAGGGGACTAGCCTCGCAGTTCTTC. It encodes CASSLRGLASQFF.

This chain links TRBV20-1 with TRBJ2-1, with TRBD1 matching 7 bases. V lost 5 bases and J lost 0; bases outside the gene matches: 10. The CDR3 sequence is 16 residues long. From germline, CDR1 is DFQATT and CDR2 SNEGSKA (reference sequence). The CDR3 DNA sequence: TGCAGTGCTGGGGACAGTCAAGGCCCCTCCTACAATGAGCAGTTCTTC. As protein: CSAGDSQGPSYNEQFF.

A remark on this clonotype: One end of the junction fails to match germline, which may point to a read error. The rearrangement joins TRBV7-2 to TRBJ1-2; TRBD1 agrees at 8 bases. The CDR3 contains 13 residues. CDR1 and CDR2 from the germline V gene are SGHTA and FQGNSA. CDR3 sequence reads: CASSRTGNFGYTF. In DNA form, the CDR3 reads TGTGCCAGCAGCAGGACAGGGAACTTTGGCTACACCTTC.

This clonotype was counted a few times. The genes are TRBV6-2 or TRBV6-3 and TRBJ2-7; 7 bases align to TRBD2. CDR3 length equals 14 residues. Germline trimming cut 10 bases from V and 2 bases from J; bases unmatched to any gene: 11. Germline loops: CDR1 MNHEY, CDR2 SVGEGT. CDR3 in DNA: TGTGCCACTCTCAGGGCTAGCGGTCCCTACGAGCAGTACTTC. Translation: CATLRASGPYEQYF.

This chain's CDR3 is CSARDGQGAGELFF. The CDR3 DNA reads as TGCAGTGCTAGGGACGGACAGGGGGCCGGGGAGCTGTTTTTT. The chain uses TRBV20-1 and TRBJ2-2; 10 bases line up with TRBD1. The CDR3 contains 14 residues. Losses at the gene ends were 3 bases for V and 6 bases for J; bases not matched to a gene: 4. CDR1 is DFQATT and CDR2 is SNEGSKA in the germline V gene (reference sequence).

The chain recombines TRBV20-1 with TRBJ2-5; 9 positions match TRBD2. The V gene's germline CDR1 is DFQATT and CDR2 SNEGSKA (reference sequence). Germline trimming cut 0 bases from V and 2 bases from J; bases unmatched to any gene: 1. The CDR3 length is 14 residues. This CDR3 reads CSARDTSGQETQYF. CDR3 coding DNA: TGCAGTGCTAGAGATACTAGCGGGCAAGAGACCCAGTACTTC.

The chain combines TRBV27 with TRBJ2-5, with D tentatively TRBD1 or TRBD2 (5 bases each). Germline V gene sequence: CDR1 MNHEY, CDR2 SMNVEV (reference sequence). The CDR3 is 13 residues long. V was pared by 3 bases and J by 4 bases, with 9 bases between. The CDR3 region has the DNA TGTGCCAGCAGTTTGGGGGACGCAGAGACCCAGTACTTC. Its translation is CASSLGDAETQYF.

The chain links TRBV20-1 to TRBJ2-5; maybe TRBD2 (6 bases). Germline CDR1 DFQATT, CDR2 SNEGSKA (reference sequence). V was cut by 4 bases and J by 5 bases, with 23 bases left in between. The CDR3 totals 16 residues. CDR3 region: CSATRPGGSFSETQYF. CDR3 in DNA: TGCAGTGCTACCCGTCCTGGGGGGTCTTTTTCGGAGACCCAGTACTTC.

The chain employs TRBV2 and TRBJ1-5; 9 bases agree with TRBD1. The J segment lost 7 bases and the V segment lost 8 bases, leaving 9 bases of the junction unmatched. Looked up from germline, CDR1 is SNHLY and CDR2 is FYNNEI. This CDR3 region has 14 residues. In DNA, the CDR3 is TGTGCCAGCTCGAGGACAGGGGCAGGGCAGCCCCAGCATTTT. Translation: CASSRTGAGQPQHF.

The chain's CDR3 is CASRREQGTGELFF. The CDR3 nucleotides read TGTGCCAGTAGGCGGGAGCAAGGCACCGGGGAGCTGTTTTTT. The genes are TRBV19 and TRBJ2-2; 7 bases align to TRBD2. Trimming cost V 6 bases and J 4 bases; bases outside gene matches: 5. The CDR3 is 14 residues long. Germline CDR1 LNHDA, CDR2 SQIVND (reference sequence). Full variable domain (outside the CDR3, taken from reference TRBV19 and TRBJ2-2): DGGITQSPKYLFRKEGQNVTLSCEQNLNHDAMYWYRQDPGQGLRLIYYSQIVNDFQKGDIAEGYSVSREKKESFPLTVTSAQKNPTAFYLCASRREQGTGELFFGEGSRLTVL.

This chain uses TRBV20-1 with TRBJ2-7; tentative D call: TRBD1 (5 bases). V gave up 6 bases and J gave up 0 bases, with 18 bases separating them. This CDR3 region has 15 residues. CDR1 DFQATT and CDR2 SNEGSKA come from the germline V gene (reference sequence). DNA of the CDR3: TGCAGTGCCTCAAGCCCCAAGCAGGGCTCCTACGAGCAGTACTTC. Translated, it gives CSASSPKQGSYEQYF.

The chain combines TRBV19 with TRBJ1-6, with D tentatively TRBD1 (6 bases). The germline V gene has CDR1 LNHDA and CDR2 SQIVND (reference sequence). CDR3 size: 15 residues. V lost 10 bases to trimming and J lost 9 bases, with 22 bases between them. CDR3 DNA: TGTGCCACACAGGCAATCACAGGGACCGGTTCACCCCTCCACTTT. Protein product: CATQAITGTGSPLHF.

This clonotype has only a few counts. The chain uses TRBV24-1 and TRBJ2-2, with 10 nucleotides matching TRBD1. The CDR3 sequence is 16 residues long. Trimming at V came to 0 bases and at J to 3 bases, leaving 0 bases not matched to a gene. From germline, CDR1 is KGHDR and CDR2 SFDVKD. The CDR3 DNA follows: TGTGCCACCAGTGATTTGGGACAGGGGGACACCGGGGAGCTGTTTTTT. The encoded protein is CATSDLGQGDTGELFF.

The CDR3 DNA follows: TGTGCCAGTAGTGCGATCTCCAAGGGGCGAGGAACAGATACGCAGTATTTT. The encoded protein is CASSAISKGRGTDTQYF. The V and J genes are TRBV19 and TRBJ2-3; a possible D gene is TRBD1 (5 bases). From germline, CDR1 is LNHDA and CDR2 SQIVND (reference sequence). This CDR3 region has 17 residues. Trimming pared 5 bases from V and 3 bases from J, leaving 21 bases between.

The chain has TRBV6-1 and TRBJ2-5; 14 positions match TRBD2. The V gene end was trimmed by 5 bases and the J gene end by 4 bases; junction bases not matched to a gene: 6. CDR3 length equals 16 residues. Germline-derived CDR1 and CDR2 are MNHNS and SASEGT. CDR3 bases: TGTGCCAGCAGTCAGACTAGCGGGAGGGCGCCAGAGACCCAGTACTTC. Protein sequence: CASSQTSGRAPETQYF.

V gene TRBV28 combines with J gene TRBJ1-6; tentative D call: TRBD1 (5 bases). Deletions cut 7 bases from V and 9 bases from J, with 13 bases between. CDR3 length: 13 amino acids. Per the germline V gene, CDR1 is MDHEN and CDR2 is SYDVKM. Here the CDR3 reads CASTGTYGSPLHF. The DNA for the CDR3 is TGTGCCAGCACAGGGACTTATGGTTCACCCCTCCACTTT.

This rearrangement joins TRBV6-1 to TRBJ2-7, with 8 nucleotides matching TRBD2. Germline lookup yields CDR1 MNHNS and CDR2 SASEGT. Trimming removed 2 bases from V and 4 bases from J; junction bases left unmatched: 4. There are 14 residues in the CDR3. The CDR3 region has the DNA TGTGCCAGCAGTGAAAGCGGGAGAGGGTACGAGCAGTACTTC. Translated, it gives CASSESGRGYEQYF.

The genes are TRBV6-4 and TRBJ2-1; D might be TRBD2 (5 bases). The germline V gene encodes CDR1 MRHNA and CDR2 SNTAGT. The ends were cut back, 10 bases at V and 8 bases at J, with 15 bases in the middle. The CDR3 has 12 amino acids. CDR3 DNA sequence: TGTGCCATATCATCGGGGTTCCATGAGCAGTTCTTC. Its protein product is CAISSGFHEQFF.

The chain combines TRBV4-2 with TRBJ1-6; maybe TRBD1 (6 bases). The V end lost 1 base, the J end lost 8 bases, and 12 bases lay between the germline ends. The CDR3 covers 15 residues. Germline V gene sequence: CDR1 LGHNA, CDR2 YNFKEQ. The CDR3 protein is CASSQVDRRDSPLHF. The DNA of the CDR3 is TGTGCCAGCAGCCAAGTGGACAGAAGGGATTCACCCCTCCACTTT.

In its sample, this clonotype was seen a few times. This chain uses TRBV5-4 with TRBJ1-2; maybe TRBD1 (6 bases). Trimming took off 4 bases at V and 8 bases at J, with 12 bases between the two ends. The CDR3 totals 12 residues. In germline, CDR1 is SGHNT, CDR2 YYREEE (reference sequence). The CDR3 here is CASSLRGGGYTF. CDR3 nucleotide sequence: TGTGCCAGCAGCCTAAGGGGGGGCGGCTACACCTTC. Based on the CDR3 plus reference TRBV5-4 and TRBJ1-2, the full variable domain is ETGVTQSPTHLIKTRGQQVTLRCSSQSGHNTVSWYQQALGQGPQFIFQYYREEENGRGNFPPRFSGLQFPNYSSELNVNALELDDSALYLCASSLRGGGYTFGSGTRLTVV.

This clonotype was recorded only once. The chain carries TRBV28 and TRBJ2-1; 7 nucleotides align to TRBD2. V was pared by 6 bases and J by 6 bases, with 8 bases of the junction left unmatched. This CDR3 has 14 residues. Germline V gene sequence: CDR1 MDHEN, CDR2 SYDVKM. The CDR3 DNA reads as TGTGCCAGCAGCGAGACCGGGACTATCAATGAGCAGTTCTTC. The encoded protein is CASSETGTINEQFF. Combining the CDR3 with reference TRBV28 and TRBJ2-1 gives the whole variable domain DVKVTQSSRYLVKRTGEKVFLECVQDMDHENMFWYRQDPGLGLRLIYFSYDVKMKEKGDIPEGYSVSREKKERFSLILESASTNQTSMYLCASSETGTINEQFFGPGTRLTVL.

The V call is TRBV6-4, the J call TRBJ2-1; 7 nucleotides align to TRBD1. This CDR3 has 14 residues. Germline CDR1 and CDR2: MRHNA and SNTAGT. After removal of 0 bases from V and 5 bases from J, the junction contained 1 base not matched to a gene. The CDR3 loop reads CASSDSTGHNEQFF. The CDR3 nucleotides are TGTGCCAGCAGTGACTCGACAGGGCACAATGAGCAGTTCTTC.

This clonotype was recorded a few times. The chain has TRBV28 and TRBJ1-1; tentative D call: TRBD1 (6 bases). CDR1 is MDHEN, CDR2 SYDVKM, per germline. The CDR3 contains 16 residues. V shed 6 bases and J shed 6 bases, with 23 bases lying between them. The CDR3 coding sequence is TGTGCCAGCAGCCTAGATACAGGGCACCTGGGCGCTGAAGCTTTCTTT. Translating gives CASSLDTGHLGAEAFF.

In this sample, this clonotype turned up a few times. The genes are TRBV20-1 and TRBJ2-5; D is ambiguous. The CDR3 totals 10 residues. The germline V and J ends were trimmed by 7 bases and 1 base, with 4 bases remaining between them. From germline, CDR1 is DFQATT and CDR2 SNEGSKA (reference sequence). CDR3 nucleotide sequence: TGCAGTGGGTCCCAAGAGACCCAGTACTTC. It yields the protein CSGSQETQYF.

The chain couples TRBV19 to TRBJ2-5, with a tentative D call TRBD2 (5 bases). Deletions cut 5 bases from V and 2 bases from J, with 15 bases between. This CDR3 spans 15 amino acids. CDR1 is LNHDA, CDR2 SQIVND, per germline (reference sequence). The DNA of the CDR3 is TGTGCCAGTAGTTTCGTGGGAGCAACACAAGAGACCCAGTACTTC. Translation gives CASSFVGATQETQYF.

The table lists this clonotype with a few counts. This sequence joins TRBV6-1 and TRBJ2-5, with D hard to call. With 8 bases removed from V and 0 bases from J, the gap between germline ends came to 7 bases. From germline, CDR1 is MNHNS and CDR2 SASEGT. CDR3 length: 12 residues. CDR3 residues: CASGRNQETQYF. In DNA, the CDR3 is TGTGCCAGCGGGCGGAACCAAGAGACCCAGTACTTC.